The present TCR beta chain was sequenced within a study of blood T cell repertoires in COVID-19. The repertoire was sequenced with immunoSEQ multiplex PCR; TCRdb's copy has only in-frame clones and lacks some. The sample yields more than 300,000 clones, around 86% seen once. The CDR3 spans 13 residues. The germline V gene has CDR1 MNHEY and CDR2 SVGAGI. Between the trimmed V and J ends, which lost 2 bases and 5 bases, there was a span of 6 bases. The sequence was obtained from a man aged 25-45 years who had recovered from COVID-19. Material: PBMCs or T cells enriched from blood (not recorded which). The rearrangement uses TRBV6-5 and TRBJ2-2; D is unresolved. The CDR3 spells CASSYQETGELFF. The DNA of the CDR3 is TGTGCCAGCAGTTACCAGGAAACCGGGGAGCTGTTTTTT.